This entry lists 28 T cell receptor beta chains sequenced from one sample in a study of control samples from healthy donors and cancer patients. Profiled with immunoSEQ multiplex PCR; TCRdb holds only in-frame clones, not every one. The profile shows around 120,000 clones, around 87% of them singletons. Sequencing was carried out using PBMCs. The origin of the receptors is a woman between 45 and 65 years old with colorectal cancer.

CDR3 protein: CAWSVRRGNTEAFF. The DNA for the CDR3 is TGTGCCTGGAGTGTACGGCGGGGGAACACTGAAGCTTTCTTT. V gene TRBV30 combines with J gene TRBJ1-1; D remains ambiguous. Germline CDR1 and CDR2: GTSNPN and SVGIG (reference sequence). Trimming stripped 0 bases from V and 1 base from J, with 9 bases between. The CDR3 extends over 14 amino acids. Complete variable domain (other parts from reference TRBV30 and TRBJ1-1): SQTIHQWPATLVQPVGSPLSLECTVEGTSNPNLYWYRQAAGRGLQLLFYSVGIGQISSEVPQNLSASRPQDRQFILSSKKLLLSDSGFYLCAWSVRRGNTEAFFGQGTRLTVV.

CDR3 sequence: CASNGVGYGYTF. The CDR3 nucleotides are TGTGCCAGCAATGGGGTGGGATATGGCTACACCTTC. This chain joins TRBV6-5 and TRBJ1-2; D remains unclear. Germline-derived CDR1 and CDR2 are MNHEY and SVGAGI. There are 12 residues in the CDR3. V lost 7 bases to trimming and J lost 5 bases, with 11 bases between them.

The CDR3 sequence is CASSWGTGTYEQYF. The CDR3 DNA is TGCGCCAGCAGCTGGGGGACAGGGACCTACGAGCAGTACTTC. V usage is TRBV5-1 and J usage is TRBJ2-7; 9 nucleotides match TRBD1. With V trimmed by 3 bases and J by 2 bases, 3 bases remained unmatched. The CDR3 loop spans 14 amino acids. Germline V CDR1 and CDR2: SGHRS, YFSETQ. Together with reference TRBV5-1 and TRBJ2-7, the CDR3 gives the full variable domain: KAGVTQTPRYLIKTRGQQVTLSCSPISGHRSVSWYQQTPGQGLQFLFEYFSETQRNKGNFPGRFSGRQFSNSRSEMNVSTLELGDSALYLCASSWGTGTYEQYFGPGTRLTVT.

This clone was counted a few times. The CDR3 sequence: CASNRDNYGYTF. The CDR3 nucleotides read TGTGCCAGCAACCGGGACAACTATGGCTACACCTTC. The chain recombines TRBV25-1 with TRBJ1-2, with a tentative D call TRBD1 (5 bases). Germline assignment: CDR1 MGHDK and CDR2 SYGVNS. V was cut by 7 bases and J by 2 bases, with 8 bases left in between. The CDR3 consists of 12 residues.

For the CDR3, the DNA is TGCGCCAGCAGTTTCACAGGGGAGGCTAATGAAAAACTGTTTTTT. As protein: CASSFTGEANEKLFF. V and J are TRBV10-2 and TRBJ1-4, with TRBD1 matching 7 bases. V lost 5 bases, J lost 3 bases, and 6 bases stayed unmatched. Germline CDR1 reads WSHSY; CDR2 reads SAAADI. The CDR3 contains 15 residues.

This clone was observed once. The chain combines TRBV28 with TRBJ1-4; D not certain. Germline V gene lookup returns CDR1 MDHEN and CDR2 SYDVKM. Trimming took off 6 bases at V and 8 bases at J, with 7 bases between the two ends. This CDR3 contains 11 residues. The CDR3 protein is CASRGWEKLFF. DNA for the CDR3: TGTGCCAGCAGAGGGTGGGAAAAACTGTTTTTT.

The genes are TRBV2 and TRBJ2-1, with a tentative D call TRBD2 (5 bases). Germline lookup yields CDR1 SNHLY and CDR2 FYNNEI. V was shortened by 2 bases and J by 3 bases, with 11 bases between the two germline ends. CDR3 length: 15 amino acids. The CDR3 nucleotides read TGTGCCAGCAGTGAACTGTCGGGAAGCTACAATGAGCAGTTCTTC. It specifies CASSELSGSYNEQFF.

CDR3 nucleotide sequence: TGTGCCAGCAGTTACTCTGGCTCCTACGAGCAGTACTTC. Its protein product is CASSYSGSYEQYF. The chain recombines TRBV6-6 with TRBJ2-7, with D unclear. Germline V gene sequence: CDR1 MNHNY, CDR2 SVGAGI (reference sequence). Deletions cut 0 bases from V and 0 bases from J, with 3 bases between. This CDR3 is built from 13 residues.

The chain links TRBV6-6 to TRBJ1-5; D remains unclear. Germline V lookup: CDR1 MNHNY, CDR2 SVGAGI (reference sequence). The CDR3 contains 12 residues. The ends were cut back, 2 bases at V and 5 bases at J, with 4 bases in the middle. The CDR3 nucleotides are TGTGCCAGCAGTTACCCTTATCAGCCCCAGCATTTT. This sequence encodes CASSYPYQPQHF.

The rearrangement uses TRBV5-1 and TRBJ2-5; possibly TRBD2 for D (6 bases). The CDR3 extends over 14 amino acids. Germline V CDR1 and CDR2: SGHRS, YFSETQ. The V end lost 1 base, the J end lost 3 bases, and 10 bases lay between the germline ends. The CDR3 DNA reads as TGCGCCAGCAGCTTGTTTCCGGGGGAAGAGACCCAGTACTTC. Translation gives CASSLFPGEETQYF.

The chain joins TRBV29-1 to TRBJ2-1; D perhaps matches TRBD1 (5 bases). Deletions cut 5 bases from V and 0 bases from J, with 8 bases between. The CDR3 length is 13 residues. Germline CDR1 is SQVTM and CDR2 is ANQGSEA. Written as DNA, the CDR3 is TGCAGCGTTCTTCAGGGCTCCTACAATGAGCAGTTCTTC. Translated: CSVLQGSYNEQFF.

J is TRBJ2-6 and V is TRBV5-4; no firm D call. The CDR3 loop spans 15 amino acids. Germline V gene sequence: CDR1 SGHNT, CDR2 YYREEE (reference sequence). V was trimmed by 4 bases and J by 1 base, leaving 9 bases between them. The chain's CDR3 is CASSDGFSGANVLTF. The CDR3 DNA follows: TGTGCCAGCAGCGACGGGTTTTCTGGGGCCAACGTCCTGACTTTC. Drawing the rest from reference TRBV5-4 and TRBJ2-6, the complete variable domain is ETGVTQSPTHLIKTRGQQVTLRCSSQSGHNTVSWYQQALGQGPQFIFQYYREEENGRGNFPPRFSGLQFPNYSSELNVNALELDDSALYLCASSDGFSGANVLTFGAGSRLTVL.

The chain has TRBV2 and TRBJ1-3, with 8 nucleotides matching TRBD1. Germline loops: CDR1 SNHLY, CDR2 FYNNEI. This CDR3 has 16 amino acids. V shed 3 bases, J shed 0 bases, and the junction held 4 bases outside the gene matches. The CDR3 DNA reads as TGTGCCAGCAGTGAGCGGACAGGGACCTCTGGAAACACCATATATTTT. It specifies CASSERTGTSGNTIYF.

This chain links TRBV7-6 with TRBJ1-6, with 8 bases fitting TRBD1. With V trimmed by 0 bases and J by 5 bases, 9 bases remained unmatched. Germline V gene sequence: CDR1 SGHVS, CDR2 FNYEAQ. There are 18 residues in the CDR3. This chain's CDR3 is CASSLAPGGAADNSPLHF. In nucleotides, the CDR3 is TGTGCCAGCAGCTTAGCACCAGGGGGCGCAGCAGATAATTCACCCCTCCACTTT.

CDR3 protein: CASSVELMGLAGPNEQFF. The CDR3 region has the DNA TGTGCCAGCAGCGTAGAGTTGATGGGACTAGCGGGGCCCAATGAGCAGTTCTTC. The V and J genes are TRBV9 and TRBJ2-1; the match to TRBD2 covers 13 bases. Germline CDR1 reads SGDLS; CDR2 reads YYNGEE. The J segment lost 6 bases and the V segment lost 0 bases, leaving 9 bases of the junction unmatched. The CDR3 length is 18 residues.

J is TRBJ1-1 and V is TRBV5-1, with 7 bases identical to TRBD1. CDR3 size: 16 residues. Trimming cost V 3 bases and J 5 bases; bases outside gene matches: 13. Germline CDR1 and CDR2: SGHRS and YFSETQ. The CDR3: CASSSSRGQGGTEAFF. CDR3 nucleotide sequence: TGCGCCAGCAGCTCCTCTAGGGGCCAGGGGGGGACTGAAGCTTTCTTT. Full variable domain (rest looked up from reference TRBV5-1 and TRBJ1-1): KAGVTQTPRYLIKTRGQQVTLSCSPISGHRSVSWYQQTPGQGLQFLFEYFSETQRNKGNFPGRFSGRQFSNSRSEMNVSTLELGDSALYLCASSSSRGQGGTEAFFGQGTRLTVV.

In this sample, this clone turned up a few times. The J gene is TRBJ1-2, the V gene TRBV5-1; possible D gene TRBD1, 5 bases. Per germline, CDR1 SGHRS and CDR2 YFSETQ. CDR3 length: 16 amino acids. The V and J ends lost 0 bases and 4 bases respectively, with 16 bases between them. CDR3 sequence: CASSLGGTPRGYGYTF. CDR3 bases: TGCGCCAGCAGCTTGGGTGGGACGCCAAGAGGCTATGGCTACACCTTC.

Only a few counts were recorded for this clone. The genes are TRBV6-5 and TRBJ1-1; D is uncertain. Germline values: CDR1 MNHEY, CDR2 SVGAGI. V was clipped by 2 bases and J by 2 bases, with 9 bases between them. The CDR3 totals 14 residues. The CDR3 region is CASSYEGINTEAFF. CDR3 coding DNA: TGTGCCAGCAGTTACGAAGGAATCAACACTGAAGCTTTCTTT.

This chain joins TRBV24-1 and TRBJ2-1; possible D gene TRBD2, 6 bases. From germline, CDR1 is KGHDR and CDR2 SFDVKD. Deletions cut 0 bases from V and 0 bases from J, with 8 bases between. The CDR3 consists of 16 residues. CDR3 loop: CATSDLAGSSYNEQFF. The DNA of the CDR3 is TGTGCCACCAGTGATTTGGCGGGGAGCTCCTACAATGAGCAGTTCTTC.

This sequence joins TRBV6-1 and TRBJ2-7; 7 nucleotides match TRBD1. CDR3 length: 13 amino acids. CDR1 is MNHNS, CDR2 SASEGT, per germline. Trimming took 7 bases from V and 2 from J; bases not matched to a gene: 5. CDR3: CASKGAATYEQYF. The CDR3 DNA follows: TGTGCCAGCAAGGGGGCAGCTACCTACGAGCAGTACTTC.

In its sample, this clone was seen once. The chain is built from TRBV11-3 and TRBJ1-1, with 8 positions matching TRBD1. The CDR3 is 14 residues long. Germline assignment: CDR1 SGHNT and CDR2 YENEEA. J lost 6 bases, V lost 5 bases, and 8 bases had no gene match. Here the CDR3 reads CASSTDRGRAEAFF. CDR3 nucleotide sequence: TGTGCCAGCAGCACTGACAGGGGTCGAGCTGAAGCTTTCTTT.

This clone was counted a single time. The genes are TRBV9 and TRBJ2-7, with 7 bases lining up with TRBD1. J gave up 4 bases and V 3 bases, and 7 bases lay outside the gene matches. The CDR3 runs 14 residues. CDR1 is SGDLS and CDR2 is YYNGEE in the germline V gene. CDR3 DNA sequence: TGTGCCAGCAGCGGCGGACAGGATGGTTACGAGCAGTACTTC. Translation gives CASSGGQDGYEQYF.

J is TRBJ1-3 and V is TRBV7-9; D is perhaps TRBD1 (5 bases). The CDR3 has 16 amino acids. Looked up from germline, CDR1 is SEHNR and CDR2 is FQNEAQ (reference sequence). Between the trimmed V and J ends, which lost 1 base and 4 bases, there was a span of 14 bases. The CDR3 protein is CASSLEDTSVGNTIYF. The CDR3 nucleotides read TGTGCCAGCAGCTTAGAGGACACCTCCGTCGGAAACACCATATATTTT.

J is TRBJ2-3 and V is TRBV19, with D tentatively TRBD1 or TRBD2 (5 bases each). The CDR3 runs to 13 residues. CDR1 is LNHDA and CDR2 is SQIVND in the germline V gene (reference sequence). The ends were cut back, 3 bases at V and 3 bases at J, with 7 bases in the middle. The CDR3, as DNA: TGTGCCAGTAGTATGGGGGAAACAGATACGCAGTATTTT. Its protein is CASSMGETDTQYF.

This clone appeared many times. The CDR3 protein is CASSRAGTGGVYGYTF. The CDR3, as DNA: TGTGCCAGCAGCCGTGCCGGGACAGGGGGCGTCTATGGCTACACCTTC. The rearrangement uses TRBV27 and TRBJ1-2, with TRBD1 identical over 12 bases. V gave up 6 bases and J gave up 4 bases; unmatched junction bases: 9. The CDR3 has 16 amino acids. The germline V gene has CDR1 MNHEY and CDR2 SMNVEV (reference sequence).

V and J are TRBV7-8 and TRBJ2-3, with 13 bases fitting TRBD2. V trimming: 1 base; J trimming: 2 bases; junction bases outside the gene matches: 3. Germline V gives CDR1 SGHVS, CDR2 FQNEAQ. The CDR3 has 17 residues. CDR3 amino acids: CASSLGLAGGPTDTQYF. The CDR3 bases are TGTGCCAGCAGCTTAGGACTAGCGGGAGGTCCCACAGATACGCAGTATTTT.

The chain links TRBV7-9 to TRBJ1-2, with D tentatively TRBD1 (5 bases). CDR1 and CDR2 from the germline V gene are SEHNR and FQNEAQ (reference sequence). V lost 5 bases and J lost 4, with 14 bases in between. This CDR3 is 14 amino acids long. In DNA, the CDR3 is TGTGCCAGCAGCCGCGCGGACGGGACCTATGGCTACACCTTC. Amino acid sequence: CASSRADGTYGYTF.

V gene TRBV12-2 combines with J gene TRBJ1-3. TRBV12-2 represents a pseudogene. This CDR3 has 15 amino acids. The CDR3 loop reads CASRLATSSGNTIYF. The CDR3 nucleotides read TGTGCAAGTCGCTTAGCGACGAGCTCTGGAAACACCATATATTTT.